Below, one TCR beta chain is given with its context. Its target is not known. The sample is drawn from a study of human T cells and chemical hapten exposure. Overall study: Skin on the upper inner arm, 2 cm by 2 cm in size, was sensitized with 2% DPC. The study traced per-sample TCR yield variation mainly to small differences in pooled library volumes.

Time point denoted: patch test 3, about 24 weeks after DPC sensitization. Treatment indicated: therapeutic diphenylcyclopropenone sensitization with weekly scalp DPC. Unmatched junction bases numbered 4, after V lost 3 bases and J lost 0 bases. CDR3 length equals 15 residues. Germline CDR1 is MDHEN and CDR2 is SYDVKM. Original analysis: A typical sample had some 87,000 TCRs, with about 23,224 to 750,000 overall. TCRdb independently ran MiXCR on the RACE reads; one entry per CDR3 protein. It is TCRdb's table, rather than the study itself, that gives the V and J calls and clone size. Of some 64,000 distinct CDR3 sequences listed, 8% to 13% are singletons. Whole-study results and caveats: Patch test score showed a positive correlation with PT1 expanded TCR counts.

The chain couples TRBV28 to TRBJ2-7, with TRBD1 matching over 8 bases. Sample: whole blood, taken in connection with sensitization to the hapten diphenylcyclopropenone (DPC). The origin of this receptor is a woman between 25 and 40 years old with alopecia areata. Some clones in this sample may be carry-over from other donors' samples. The CDR3 DNA is TGTGCCAGCAGTTTGGCCGGGACAGGCTCCTACGAGCAGTACTTC. Translating it yields CASSLAGTGSYEQYF.